The sample holds a few counts of the clone carrying this T cell receptor (beta chain). The CDR3 sequence is 14 residues long. Trimming removed 3 bases at V and 1 base at J, with 9 bases between. This record belongs to a study of patients and donors after allogeneic stem cell transplantation. One entry per CDR3 protein, called by TCRdb with MiXCR from the RT-PCR reads. Among over 200,000 distinct CDR3 sequences, around 40% were seen once, and the ten largest hold around 10%. This receptor was identified in a human donor who was either an allogeneic HSCT recipient or a stem cell or donor lymphocyte infusion donor (not recorded which). It is not recorded whose cells these are; they may come from a transplant donor. The chain links TRBV12-3 or TRBV12-4 to TRBJ1-1; no definite D call. Material for sequencing was blood, either unsorted or a sorted T cell fraction (not recorded which). CDR3 DNA sequence: TGTGCCAGCAGTTTGATCTGGACGAACACTGAAGCTTTCTTT. This gives the protein CASSLIWTNTEAFF.